These 28 T cell receptor beta chains share one sample of origin, sequenced in a study of T cells in Graves' hyperthyroidism and ophthalmopathy. Authors of the study amplified TCR beta CDR3 regions from RNA transcripts. The HTBI primer set drove a first-round RT-PCR of the TCR CDR3. Each CDR3 protein is one row after TCRdb ran MiXCR on the multiplex PCR reads. Among hundreds of thousands of distinct CDR3 sequences listed, under 15% were seen once. Specimen: blood. The receptors were gathered from a woman between 18 and 30 years old with Graves' hyperthyroidism.

This clonotype was seen at least ten times. This chain joins TRBV13 and TRBJ2-7, with TRBD2 identical over 13 bases. V was pared by 5 bases and J by 7 bases, with 5 bases of the junction left unmatched. CDR3 length: 14 amino acids. Germline V gene lookup returns CDR1 PRHDT and CDR2 FYEKMQ (reference sequence). The CDR3 here is CASSPTSGGEEQYF. CDR3 nucleotide sequence: TGTGCCAGCAGCCCCACTAGCGGGGGGGAAGAGCAGTACTTC.

With regard to this clonotype: A much larger clone differs from this one at a single base, so this may be a read error. The J gene is TRBJ2-2, the V gene TRBV7-9; D is ambiguous. This CDR3 has 14 amino acids. Trimming took off 3 bases at V and 3 bases at J, with 8 bases between the two ends. Germline CDR1 SEHNR, CDR2 FQNEAQ (reference sequence). CDR3 in amino acids: CASSFGRHTGELFF. CDR3 DNA sequence: TGTGCCAGCAGCTTTGGCAGACACACCGGGGAGCTGTTTTTT.

This clonotype occurred many times. The chain employs TRBV3-1 and TRBJ1-2, with a tentative D call TRBD1 (5 bases). This CDR3 has 15 residues. V was clipped by 1 base and J by 5 bases, with 14 bases between them. Germline-derived CDR1 and CDR2 are LGHDT and YNNKEL (reference sequence). CDR3 in DNA: TGTGCCAGCAGCCAAGTGTCAGGGACGCCTTATGGCTACACCTTC. Residues: CASSQVSGTPYGYTF. Drawing the rest from reference TRBV3-1 and TRBJ1-2, the complete variable domain is DTAVSQTPKYLVTQMGNDKSIKCEQNLGHDTMYWYKQDSKKFLKIMFSYNNKELIINETVPNRFSPKSPDKAHLNLHINSLELGDSAVYFCASSQVSGTPYGYTFGSGTRLTVV.

CDR3 loop: CSASAVVYGYTF. As DNA, the CDR3 is TGCAGTGCTAGTGCGGTGGTCTATGGCTACACCTTC. This chain connects TRBV20-1 to TRBJ1-2; D not certain. Trimming shortened V by 3 bases and J by 4 bases, and 9 bases separated the two germline ends. The CDR3 has 12 amino acids. The V gene's germline CDR1 is DFQATT and CDR2 SNEGSKA (reference sequence).

This clonotype was seen more than once but under ten times. The J gene is TRBJ2-4, the V gene TRBV3-1; D may match TRBD1 or TRBD2 (5 bases each). Trimming left V 0 bases short and J 8 bases short, with 14 bases between. CDR1 is LGHDT and CDR2 is YNNKEL in the germline V gene (reference sequence). The CDR3 has 15 residues. The CDR3 spells CASSQEGRAGDIQYF. The CDR3 region has the DNA TGTGCCAGCAGCCAAGAGGGGCGGGCCGGGGACATTCAGTACTTC. The entire variable domain, with the rest obtained from reference TRBV3-1 and TRBJ2-4, is as follows: DTAVSQTPKYLVTQMGNDKSIKCEQNLGHDTMYWYKQDSKKFLKIMFSYNNKELIINETVPNRFSPKSPDKAHLNLHINSLELGDSAVYFCASSQEGRAGDIQYFGAGTRLSVL.

Here the CDR3 reads CASSYDHGTSLFF. The DNA for the CDR3 is TGTGCCAGCAGTTACGACCACGGGACTAGCTTGTTCTTC. The rearrangement uses TRBV6-5 and TRBJ2-1; the match to TRBD2 covers 9 bases. The CDR3 runs 13 residues. J lost 15 bases, V lost 2 bases, and 8 bases had no gene match. Germline V CDR1 and CDR2: MNHEY, SVGAGI.

In its sample, this clonotype was seen a few times. The chain joins TRBV28 to TRBJ2-4; D is ambiguous. V lost 4 bases and J lost 2, with 9 bases in between. CDR1 MDHEN and CDR2 SYDVKM come from the germline V gene. This CDR3 spans 14 amino acids. The CDR3 loop is CASSSDPTKNIQYF. The CDR3 DNA sequence: TGTGCCAGCAGTTCCGATCCCACCAAAAACATTCAGTACTTC.

This clonotype was detected a few times. The V call is TRBV4-1, the J call TRBJ1-5; a weak D match, TRBD1 (5 bases). CDR1 MGHRA and CDR2 YSYEKL come from the germline V gene. This CDR3 comprises 16 residues. The V gene lost 1 base and the J gene lost 4 bases, with 14 bases spanning the gap. The chain's CDR3 is CASSQVIRGLNQPQHF. The CDR3 DNA sequence: TGCGCCAGCAGCCAAGTCATCCGGGGGTTAAATCAGCCCCAGCATTTT.

The genes are TRBV19 and TRBJ2-1; no clear D. The CDR3 contains 13 residues. From germline, CDR1 is LNHDA and CDR2 SQIVND (reference sequence). V was clipped by 0 bases and J by 6 bases, with 6 bases between them. CDR3 sequence reads: CASSIDVRNEQFF. The CDR3 DNA reads TGTGCCAGTAGTATAGATGTTCGCAATGAGCAGTTCTTC. Filled out from reference TRBV19 and TRBJ2-1, the complete variable domain reads DGGITQSPKYLFRKEGQNVTLSCEQNLNHDAMYWYRQDPGQGLRLIYYSQIVNDFQKGDIAEGYSVSREKKESFPLTVTSAQKNPTAFYLCASSIDVRNEQFFGPGTRLTVL.

This clonotype came up many times. The rearrangement links TRBV20-1 to TRBJ2-7; D perhaps matches TRBD2 (6 bases). The CDR3 spans 16 residues. The ends were cut back, 6 bases at V and 0 bases at J, with 21 bases in the middle. CDR1 and CDR2 (germline): DFQATT, SNEGSKA (reference sequence). CDR3 coding DNA: TGCAGTGCCGAAGGCCGCCTTGGGAGGAGCTCCTACGAGCAGTACTTC. As protein: CSAEGRLGRSSYEQYF.

This clonotype appeared many times. The gene calls are TRBV11-3 and TRBJ2-1; D remains unclear. Germline V gene data show CDR1 as SGHNT and CDR2 as YENEEA. CDR3 length equals 12 residues. Trimming took 4 bases from V and 8 from J, leaving 9 bases between them. The CDR3 region has the DNA TGTGCCAGCAGCTCCCTAGTACATGAGCAGTTCTTC. Its protein is CASSSLVHEQFF.

This clonotype was detected ten times or more. The rearrangement uses TRBV15 and TRBJ1-5; D unclear. The germline V gene has CDR1 LNHNV and CDR2 YYDKDF (reference sequence). There are 16 residues in the CDR3. V was clipped by 0 bases and J by 0 bases, with 9 bases between them. The CDR3 sequence: CATSRDPAVSNQPQHF. CDR3 in DNA: TGTGCCACCAGCAGAGATCCAGCGGTTAGCAATCAGCCCCAGCATTTT.

This clonotype was detected a few times. The V and J genes are TRBV5-1 and TRBJ2-2; D is possibly TRBD2 (5 bases). Germline assignment: CDR1 SGHRS and CDR2 YFSETQ. Trimming pared 0 bases from V and 0 bases from J, leaving 9 bases between. The CDR3 totals 16 residues. As DNA, the CDR3 is TGCGCCAGCAGCTTGGTAGGAGGTACGAACACCGGGGAGCTGTTTTTT. Translation gives CASSLVGGTNTGELFF. The variable domain in full, with the rest retrieved from reference TRBV5-1 and TRBJ2-2, is KAGVTQTPRYLIKTRGQQVTLSCSPISGHRSVSWYQQTPGQGLQFLFEYFSETQRNKGNFPGRFSGRQFSNSRSEMNVSTLELGDSALYLCASSLVGGTNTGELFFGEGSRLTVL.

At least ten counts were recorded for this clonotype. V usage is TRBV3-1 and J usage is TRBJ2-3, with D possibly being TRBD2 (7 bases). Trimming removed 3 bases from V and 6 bases from J, with 16 bases in between. Germline V gene data show CDR1 as LGHDT and CDR2 as YNNKEL (reference sequence). This CDR3 is 15 amino acids long. CDR3 protein: CASSQRGGRDDTQYF. As DNA, the CDR3 is TGTGCCAGCAGCCAGCGAGGGGGGAGGGACGATACGCAGTATTTT.

In regard to this clonotype: A read error may explain this, as a much larger clone is one base away. This chain links TRBV20-1 with TRBJ2-5, with TRBD2 matching over 11 bases. The CDR3 extends over 15 amino acids. Per the germline V gene, CDR1 is DFQATT and CDR2 is SNEGSKA (reference sequence). CDR3 bases: TGCGGTGCTAGAGTAGCGGGAGGGTCTCAAGAGACCCAGTACTTC. As protein: CGARVAGGSQETQYF.

This clonotype showed up many times. This chain connects TRBV12-3 or TRBV12-4 to TRBJ2-7; 9 bases are shared with TRBD1. Trimming took 4 bases from V and 2 from J; bases not matched to a gene: 9. The CDR3 loop spans 16 amino acids. The CDR3 here is CASSSSGTGSPYEQYF. DNA of the CDR3: TGTGCCAGCAGTTCCTCCGGGACAGGGTCCCCCTACGAGCAGTACTTC.

J is TRBJ2-7 and V is TRBV4-1, with 7 bases aligning to TRBD1. The CDR3 is 13 residues long. V lost 4 bases to trimming and J lost 4 bases; unmatched junction nucleotides: 4. The V gene's germline CDR1 is MGHRA and CDR2 YSYEKL. DNA for the CDR3: TGCGCCAGCAGCCCCCCCAGGGGGTACGAGCAGTACTTC. This gives the protein CASSPPRGYEQYF.

This clonotype was seen at least ten times. The chain employs TRBV12-3 or TRBV12-4 and TRBJ1-3; 7 bases align to TRBD1. This CDR3 region has 12 residues. Trimming took 8 bases from V and 2 from J; bases not matched to a gene: 0. The CDR3 DNA reads TGTGCCAGCGACAGGGCTGGAAACACCATATATTTT. This sequence encodes CASDRAGNTIYF.

This chain links TRBV7-2 with TRBJ2-5; D uncertain. The CDR3 runs to 15 residues. From germline, CDR1 is SGHTA and CDR2 FQGNSA. The V gene lost 5 bases and the J gene lost 2 bases, with 15 bases spanning the gap. The CDR3 nucleotides are TGTGCCAGCAGCCCGCAGGCGGACGGACAAGAGACCCAGTACTTC. Protein: CASSPQADGQETQYF.

This clonotype has ten or more counts. The CDR3 bases are TGTGCCAGCAGCCCAACCCCTCGACCAACCACTGAAGCTTTCTTT. The encoded protein is CASSPTPRPTTEAFF. The chain couples TRBV3-1 to TRBJ1-1; D call uncertain. Trimming removed 4 bases at V and 4 bases at J, with 16 bases between. The germline gives CDR1 LGHDT, CDR2 YNNKEL (reference sequence). The CDR3 totals 15 residues.

This clonotype was recorded many times. The CDR3 sequence: CAISGGQGVSGETQYF. CDR3 coding DNA: TGTGCCATCAGTGGCGGACAGGGCGTCTCAGGGGAGACCCAGTACTTC. The rearrangement joins TRBV10-3 to TRBJ2-5, with TRBD1 matching 8 bases. The CDR3 loop spans 16 amino acids. CDR1 and CDR2 from the germline V gene are ENHRY and SYGVKD. The junction had 12 bases not matched to a gene; V was cut back by 4 bases and J by 5 bases.

This clonotype showed up many times. V usage is TRBV6-2 or TRBV6-3 and J usage is TRBJ2-7; no definite D call. V shed 10 bases and J shed 2 bases, with 15 bases lying between them. In germline, CDR1 is MNHEY, CDR2 SVGEGT. The CDR3 contains 13 residues. CDR3 in amino acids: CATPTPRPYEQYF. As DNA, the CDR3 is TGTGCCACCCCCACCCCCAGACCCTACGAGCAGTACTTC.

This clonotype was seen repeatedly, ten times or more. The genes are TRBV6-2 or TRBV6-3 and TRBJ2-5; 7 bases line up with TRBD2. In germline, CDR1 is MNHEY, CDR2 SVGEGT. The CDR3 is made up of 14 amino acids. Trimming took 2 bases from V and 6 from J; bases not matched to a gene: 6. CDR3 in DNA: TGTGCCAGCAGTTACCCCGGACTAGGAAAGACCCAGTACTTC. It codes for CASSYPGLGKTQYF.

The V and J genes are TRBV6-4 and TRBJ2-1, with 8 bases aligning to TRBD1. This CDR3 has 14 amino acids. CDR1 is MRHNA and CDR2 is SNTAGT in the germline V gene. With 6 bases clipped from V and 7 bases from J, the junction kept 8 bases outside the gene matches. The CDR3 loop reads CASSPRTGRNEQFF. For the CDR3, the DNA is TGTGCCAGCAGCCCGCGGACAGGGCGAAATGAGCAGTTCTTC.

This clonotype has ten or more counts. The rearrangement links TRBV20-1 to TRBJ1-4; TRBD1 might be the D (5 bases). The CDR3 contains 13 residues. Germline V gives CDR1 DFQATT, CDR2 SNEGSKA (reference sequence). Trimming took 4 bases from V and 3 from J, leaving 9 bases between them. The CDR3 loop is CSATDSSNEKLFF. Written as DNA, the CDR3 is TGCAGTGCTACCGACAGCTCTAATGAAAAACTGTTTTTT.

Many counts were recorded for this clonotype. V and J are TRBV18 and TRBJ2-1; D is possibly TRBD1 or TRBD2 (5 bases each). Germline V gene sequence: CDR1 KGHSH, CDR2 LQKENI. The CDR3 loop spans 16 amino acids. V gave up 0 bases and J gave up 5 bases, with 14 bases separating them. DNA of the CDR3: TGTGCCAGCTCACCACCGAATAGGGGAGATAACAATGAGCAGTTCTTC. It specifies CASSPPNRGDNNEQFF.

As regards this clonotype: This may stem from a read error, because a much larger clone lies one nucleotide away. Because the CDR3 is missing its conserved closing phenylalanine or tryptophan, this is likely a read error. The chain recombines TRBV20-1 with TRBJ2-7, with D possibly TRBD2 on 5 matching bases. Trimming took 5 bases from V and 3 from J, leaving 14 bases between them. The CDR3 loop spans 13 amino acids. The germline gives CDR1 DFQATT, CDR2 SNEGSKA (reference sequence). This chain's CDR3 is CSASSGVLYEQYL. CDR3 DNA: TGCAGTGCTTCATCCGGGGTTCTCTACGAGCAGTACCTC.

This clonotype was picked up many times. CDR3 region: CSVTGTSGSYNEQFF. The CDR3 bases are TGCAGCGTCACCGGGACTAGCGGCTCCTACAATGAGCAGTTCTTC. The chain employs TRBV29-1 and TRBJ2-1, with 11 bases aligning to TRBD2. V was pared by 6 bases and J by 0 bases, with 4 bases of the junction left unmatched. CDR1 is SQVTM and CDR2 is ANQGSEA in the germline V gene. The CDR3 extends over 15 amino acids.